This is a list of T cell receptor beta chains from one sample in a study of blood T cell repertoires in COVID-19. Assay: immunoSEQ multiplex PCR; the TCRdb copy retains only in-frame clones and omits some. Here the sample spans approximately 280,000 clones, 80% to 95% being singletons. Material for sequencing was peripheral blood. Source of these receptors: a woman aged 25-40 years with COVID-19, enrolled during active disease. Both conserved end residues are part of each CDR3. D genes are given only for firm matches. Clone size is stated in some rows and not others, as once, few, many or a class when expanded.

clone_size: NA
v_call: TRBV6-1
j_call: TRBJ1-5
d_call: NA
cdr3_aa: CASSDRAEQPQHF
cdr3_nt: TGTGCCAGCAGTGACAGGGCGGAACAGCCCCAGCATTTT

clone_size: once
v_call: TRBV9
j_call: TRBJ2-3
d_call: TRBD2
cdr3_aa: CASSVTSGGSSTDTQYF
cdr3_nt: TGTGCCAGCAGCGTAACTAGCGGGGGTTCTAGCACAGATACGCAGTATTTT

clone_size: NA
v_call: TRBV6-5
j_call: TRBJ2-1
d_call: TRBD2
cdr3_aa: CASSYRRTSGSVEQFF
cdr3_nt: TGTGCCAGCAGTTACCGGCGGACTAGCGGGAGTGTTGAGCAGTTCTTC

clone_size: NA
v_call: TRBV5-8
j_call: TRBJ1-6
d_call: NA
cdr3_aa: CASNEDTGYSPLHF
cdr3_nt: TGTGCCAGCAACGAGGATACGGGTTATTCACCCCTCCACTTT

clone_size: NA
v_call: TRBV6-5
j_call: TRBJ2-2
d_call: NA
cdr3_aa: CASRGPTGHTGELFF
cdr3_nt: TGTGCCAGCAGGGGGCCCACAGGGCACACCGGGGAGCTGTTTTTT

clone_size: NA
v_call: TRBV10-1
j_call: TRBJ2-7
d_call: TRBD1
cdr3_aa: CASSDFGTGELEQYF
cdr3_nt: TGCGCCAGCAGTGACTTTGGGACAGGTGAACTCGAGCAGTACTTC

clone_size: NA
v_call: TRBV10-3
j_call: TRBJ2-7
d_call: NA
cdr3_aa: CAISESNGYEQYF
cdr3_nt: TGTGCCATCAGTGAGTCAAACGGCTACGAGCAGTACTTC

clone_size: NA
v_call: TRBV29-1
j_call: TRBJ2-7
d_call: TRBD2
cdr3_aa: CSVVPGLAGVRNEQYF
cdr3_nt: TGCAGCGTTGTCCCGGGACTAGCGGGAGTCCGGAACGAGCAGTACTTC

clone_size: NA
v_call: TRBV2
j_call: TRBJ2-7
d_call: TRBD2
cdr3_aa: CASSEYPRERGEQYF
cdr3_nt: TGTGCCAGCAGTGAATACCCGCGGGAGCGGGGCGAGCAGTACTTC

clone_size: NA
v_call: TRBV6-1
j_call: TRBJ2-7
d_call: TRBD1
cdr3_aa: CASSAYRGQRTRGLHEQYF
cdr3_nt: TGTGCCAGCAGTGCCTACAGGGGGCAGCGTACTAGGGGGCTCCACGAGCAGTACTTC

clone_size: NA
v_call: TRBV7-2
j_call: TRBJ1-1
d_call: TRBD1
cdr3_aa: CASSSPTGGPPEAFF
cdr3_nt: TGTGCCAGCAGCTCCCCGACAGGGGGACCCCCTGAAGCTTTCTTT

clone_size: NA
v_call: TRBV27
j_call: TRBJ2-1
d_call: TRBD2
cdr3_aa: CASTLQVAGGGNEQFF
cdr3_nt: TGTGCCAGCACCTTACAGGTAGCGGGAGGGGGTAATGAGCAGTTCTTC

clone_size: NA
v_call: TRBV2
j_call: TRBJ1-6
d_call: TRBD1
cdr3_aa: CASSQDRGNSPLHF
cdr3_nt: TGTGCCAGCAGTCAGGACAGGGGTAATTCACCCCTCCACTTT

clone_size: NA
v_call: TRBV2
j_call: TRBJ1-3
d_call: NA
cdr3_aa: CASRLVHSGNTIYF
cdr3_nt: TGTGCCAGCAGACTCGTCCACTCTGGAAACACCATATATTTT

clone_size: NA
v_call: TRBV28
j_call: TRBJ2-1
d_call: TRBD2
cdr3_aa: CASSPSGLAGYNEQFF
cdr3_nt: TGTGCCAGCAGCCCTAGTGGACTAGCGGGGTACAATGAGCAGTTCTTC

clone_size: NA
v_call: TRBV4-2
j_call: TRBJ1-5
d_call: NA
cdr3_aa: CASSPQFSNQPQHF
cdr3_nt: TGTGCCAGCAGCCCCCAGTTTAGCAATCAGCCCCAGCATTTT

clone_size: NA
v_call: TRBV11-2
j_call: TRBJ1-2
d_call: NA
cdr3_aa: CASSLGQSGRGYTF
cdr3_nt: TGTGCCAGCAGCCTTGGACAGTCGGGGCGTGGCTACACCTTC

clone_size: NA
v_call: TRBV10-2
j_call: TRBJ1-1
d_call: NA
cdr3_aa: CASSESWGGNTEAFF
cdr3_nt: TGCGCCAGCAGTGAGTCATGGGGCGGGAACACTGAAGCTTTCTTT

clone_size: NA
v_call: TRBV10-3
j_call: TRBJ2-2
d_call: NA
cdr3_aa: CAISERGGNTGELFF
cdr3_nt: TGTGCCATCAGTGAAAGGGGCGGGAACACCGGGGAGCTGTTTTTT

clone_size: NA
v_call: TRBV5-1
j_call: TRBJ2-7
d_call: TRBD2
cdr3_aa: CASSPGTNSYEQYF
cdr3_nt: TGCGCCAGCAGCCCCGGGACTAACTCCTACGAGCAGTACTTC

clone_size: NA
v_call: TRBV10-3
j_call: TRBJ2-3
d_call: TRBD2
cdr3_aa: CAISGGGRSDTQYF
cdr3_nt: TGTGCCATCAGTGGGGGCGGGAGATCCGATACGCAGTATTTT

clone_size: once
v_call: TRBV6-1
j_call: TRBJ1-2
d_call: TRBD1
cdr3_aa: CASSEITGAIGANYGYTF
cdr3_nt: TGTGCCAGCAGTGAGATCACAGGGGCCATCGGAGCTAACTATGGCTACACCTTC

clone_size: NA
v_call: TRBV15
j_call: TRBJ2-7
d_call: TRBD1
cdr3_aa: CATSNDRGLYEQYF
cdr3_nt: TGTGCCACCAGCAATGACAGGGGCCTTTACGAGCAGTACTTC

clone_size: NA
v_call: TRBV7-9
j_call: TRBJ2-2
d_call: NA
cdr3_aa: CASSHPDRNTGELFF
cdr3_nt: TGTGCCAGCAGCCACCCGGACAGGAACACCGGGGAGCTGTTTTTT

clone_size: NA
v_call: TRBV6-5
j_call: TRBJ2-1
d_call: TRBD2
cdr3_aa: CASSPAAGGEFF
cdr3_nt: TGTGCCAGCAGTCCAGCGGCGGGAGGAGAGTTCTTC

clone_size: few
v_call: TRBV19
j_call: TRBJ2-5
d_call: TRBD1
cdr3_aa: CASAGQGQETQYF
cdr3_nt: TGTGCCAGTGCGGGACAGGGACAAGAGACCCAGTACTTC

clone_size: NA
v_call: TRBV6-5
j_call: TRBJ1-4
d_call: NA
cdr3_aa: CASRQGMANEKLFF
cdr3_nt: TGTGCCAGCAGGCAGGGGATGGCTAATGAAAAACTGTTTTTT

clone_size: NA
v_call: TRBV9
j_call: TRBJ1-1
d_call: NA
cdr3_aa: CASSGGVNTEAFF
cdr3_nt: TGTGCCAGCAGCGGGGGGGTAAACACTGAAGCTTTCTTT

clone_size: NA
v_call: TRBV7-6
j_call: TRBJ2-3
d_call: NA
cdr3_aa: CASSPRGVGASTDTQYF
cdr3_nt: TGTGCCAGCAGCCCCCGAGGGGTGGGGGCGAGCACAGATACGCAGTATTTT

clone_size: NA
v_call: TRBV29-1
j_call: TRBJ2-1
d_call: TRBD1
cdr3_aa: CSVGQGPPPNEQFF
cdr3_nt: TGCAGCGTGGGACAGGGACCACCCCCCAATGAGCAGTTCTTC

clone_size: NA
v_call: TRBV27
j_call: TRBJ2-7
d_call: TRBD2
cdr3_aa: CASRDENGGAHEQYF
cdr3_nt: TGTGCCAGCAGGGACGAGAACGGGGGGGCCCACGAGCAGTACTTC

clone_size: NA
v_call: TRBV9
j_call: TRBJ2-3
d_call: NA
cdr3_aa: CASSVGTATDTQYF
cdr3_nt: TGTGCCAGCAGCGTAGGGACTGCGACAGATACGCAGTATTTT

clone_size: NA
v_call: TRBV2
j_call: TRBJ1-1
d_call: TRBD1
cdr3_aa: CASSTGTGTAFF
cdr3_nt: TGTGCCAGCAGCACCGGGACAGGGACAGCTTTCTTT

clone_size: NA
v_call: TRBV19
j_call: TRBJ1-5
d_call: TRBD1
cdr3_aa: CASSRDRGDQPQHF
cdr3_nt: TGTGCCAGTAGTAGGGACAGGGGGGATCAGCCCCAGCATTTT

clone_size: NA
v_call: TRBV28
j_call: TRBJ1-5
d_call: TRBD1
cdr3_aa: CASSFRDSNQPQHF
cdr3_nt: TGTGCCAGCAGTTTCAGGGACAGTAATCAGCCCCAGCATTTT

clone_size: NA
v_call: TRBV7-9
j_call: TRBJ2-2
d_call: TRBD2
cdr3_aa: CASSFREGPNGELFF
cdr3_nt: TGTGCCAGCAGCTTTAGGGAGGGCCCGAACGGGGAGCTGTTTTTT

clone_size: NA
v_call: TRBV7-9
j_call: TRBJ2-2
d_call: NA
cdr3_aa: CASSLGSNANTGELFF
cdr3_nt: TGTGCCAGCAGCTTAGGGTCTAACGCGAACACCGGGGAGCTGTTTTTT

clone_size: NA
v_call: TRBV3-1/TRBV3-2
j_call: TRBJ1-6
d_call: NA
cdr3_aa: CASSQGLSLHF
cdr3_nt: TGTGCCAGCAGCCAAGGACTATCCCTCCACTTT

clone_size: NA
v_call: TRBV10-3
j_call: TRBJ2-3
d_call: NA
cdr3_aa: CAISADRDTQYF
cdr3_nt: TGTGCCATCAGTGCAGACAGAGATACGCAGTATTTT

clone_size: NA
v_call: TRBV7-2
j_call: TRBJ2-2
d_call: NA
cdr3_aa: CASSLAGVTGELFF
cdr3_nt: TGTGCCAGCAGCTTAGCGGGAGTTACCGGGGAGCTGTTTTTT

clone_size: NA
v_call: TRBV25-1
j_call: TRBJ2-1
d_call: NA
cdr3_aa: CASSPEGGLSSYNEQFF
cdr3_nt: TGTGCCAGCAGTCCCGAGGGGGGGCTGAGCTCCTACAATGAGCAGTTCTTC

clone_size: NA
v_call: TRBV9
j_call: TRBJ1-4
d_call: NA
cdr3_aa: CASSPGLNEKLFF
cdr3_nt: TGTGCCAGCAGCCCTGGACTTAATGAAAAACTGTTTTTT

clone_size: NA
v_call: TRBV24-1
j_call: TRBJ2-7
d_call: TRBD2
cdr3_aa: CATSDGLAGEQYF
cdr3_nt: TGTGCCACCAGTGATGGACTAGCGGGGGAGCAGTACTTC

clone_size: NA
v_call: TRBV19
j_call: TRBJ1-5
d_call: NA
cdr3_aa: CASRLKAGNQPQHF
cdr3_nt: TGTGCCAGTAGACTTAAAGCTGGCAATCAGCCCCAGCATTTT

clone_size: NA
v_call: TRBV5-5
j_call: TRBJ1-1
d_call: NA
cdr3_aa: CASSFDRDTEAFF
cdr3_nt: TGTGCCAGCAGCTTCGACAGAGACACTGAAGCTTTCTTT

clone_size: NA
v_call: TRBV30
j_call: TRBJ2-7
d_call: TRBD1
cdr3_aa: CAWMMDRGYEQYF
cdr3_nt: TGTGCCTGGATGATGGACAGGGGATACGAGCAGTACTTC

clone_size: NA
v_call: TRBV7-8
j_call: TRBJ2-1
d_call: NA
cdr3_aa: CASSLDGGKNEQFF
cdr3_nt: TGTGCCAGCAGCTTAGACGGAGGGAAGAATGAGCAGTTCTTC

clone_size: NA
v_call: TRBV6-5
j_call: TRBJ1-3
d_call: TRBD1
cdr3_aa: CASSSLDRPPGNTIYF
cdr3_nt: TGTGCCAGCAGTTCACTGGACAGGCCGCCTGGAAACACCATATATTTT

clone_size: NA
v_call: TRBV28
j_call: TRBJ2-7
d_call: NA
cdr3_aa: CASSFFGYEQYF
cdr3_nt: TGTGCCAGCAGTTTTTTCGGGTACGAGCAGTACTTC

clone_size: NA
v_call: TRBV9
j_call: TRBJ2-3
d_call: TRBD2
cdr3_aa: CASGTSGYTDTQYF
cdr3_nt: TGTGCCAGCGGGACTAGCGGATACACAGATACGCAGTATTTT

clone_size: NA
v_call: TRBV5-1
j_call: TRBJ2-5
d_call: TRBD1
cdr3_aa: CASSLEGAGTQYF
cdr3_nt: TGCGCCAGCAGCTTGGAGGGGGCGGGGACCCAGTACTTC

clone_size: NA
v_call: TRBV24-1
j_call: TRBJ1-2
d_call: NA
cdr3_aa: CATSDWATNYGYTF
cdr3_nt: TGTGCCACCAGTGATTGGGCCACTAACTATGGCTACACCTTC